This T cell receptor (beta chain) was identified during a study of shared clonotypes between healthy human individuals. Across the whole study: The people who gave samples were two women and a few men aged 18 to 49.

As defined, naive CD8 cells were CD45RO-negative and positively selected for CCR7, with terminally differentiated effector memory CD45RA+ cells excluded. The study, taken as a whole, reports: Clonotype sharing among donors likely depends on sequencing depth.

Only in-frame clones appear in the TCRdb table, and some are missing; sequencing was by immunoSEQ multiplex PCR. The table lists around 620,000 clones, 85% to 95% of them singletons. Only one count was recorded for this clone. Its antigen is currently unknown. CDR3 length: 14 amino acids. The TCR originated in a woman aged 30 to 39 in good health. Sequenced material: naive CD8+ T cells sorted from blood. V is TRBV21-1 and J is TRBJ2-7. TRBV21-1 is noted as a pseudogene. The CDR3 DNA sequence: TGTGCCAGCCCAGGGCGGGCCCTCTCCTACGAGCAGTACTTC. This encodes CASPGRALSYEQYF.